This TCR beta chain stems from a study of T-cell memory formation after mild COVID-19. Study conclusions and caveats: Some clones that responded were present in memory (sampled pre-infection), which suggests cross-reactive memory joined.

Only a few counts were recorded for this clonotype. What it recognizes is unknown. CDR1 and CDR2 (germline): LGHNA, YSLEER. Germline trimming cut 4 bases from V and 10 bases from J; bases unmatched to any gene: 10. This CDR3 contains 15 residues. MiXCR, applied by TCRdb to the 5' RACE reads, yields one record per CDR3 protein. In the table there are around 250,000 distinct CDR3 sequences, roughly 10% of which are singletons. This TCR came from a man between 18 and 35 years old who had mild COVID-19 (a few samples of this study predate the infection). Cell type and time point are not known. Sequenced: PBMCs or a T cell subset sorted from them (not recorded which). V and J are TRBV4-3 and TRBJ2-1; 10 bases align to TRBD2. The CDR3 sequence is CASSRESGGAGEQFF. The CDR3, as DNA: TGCGCCAGCAGCCGTGAGAGCGGGGGGGCCGGGGAGCAGTTCTTC.